This passage covers 17 T cell receptor beta chains from one sample sequenced in a study. TCRdb re-called the RT-PCR reads with MiXCR, one entry per CDR3 protein. Of 550,000 to 750,000 distinct CDR3 sequences listed, 14% are singletons. Material: memory CD4+ T cells from blood. Source of these receptors: a female donor in good health, serving as a healthy control.

This clonotype turned up a few times. The V gene is TRBV5-1, the J gene TRBJ2-3; D possibly corresponds to TRBD2 (6 bases). CDR3 length equals 18 residues. V was trimmed by 4 bases and J by 2 bases, leaving 23 bases between them. Germline V gives CDR1 SGHRS, CDR2 YFSETQ. The CDR3 sequence: CASSPGSDGWGVTDTQYF. In DNA form, the CDR3 reads TGCGCCAGCAGCCCCGGGAGCGACGGCTGGGGGGTCACAGATACGCAGTATTTT.

This clonotype was detected only a few times. The V gene is TRBV24-1, the J gene TRBJ1-1; TRBD1 might be the D (5 bases). Germline values: CDR1 KGHDR, CDR2 SFDVKD. V was clipped by 3 bases and J by 4 bases, with 8 bases between them. The CDR3 has 13 amino acids. The CDR3 DNA reads TGTGCCACCAGTGATCCGGACACCACTGAAGCTTTCTTT. It specifies CATSDPDTTEAFF.

V is TRBV3-1 and J is TRBJ2-1; a possible D gene is TRBD2 (6 bases). Per the germline V gene, CDR1 is LGHDT and CDR2 is YNNKEL (reference sequence). The CDR3 runs to 15 residues. The V end lost 4 bases, the J end lost 6 bases, and 16 bases lay between the germline ends. CDR3: CASSPTSGYFNEQFF. The CDR3, as DNA: TGTGCCAGCAGCCCCACAAGCGGGTACTTCAATGAGCAGTTCTTC.

This rearrangement joins TRBV7-2 to TRBJ2-1, with TRBD2 matching 8 bases. The germline gives CDR1 SGHTA, CDR2 FQGNSA. The CDR3 consists of 16 residues. J was trimmed by 10 bases and V by 5 bases; bases with no gene match: 16. In nucleotides, the CDR3 is TGTGCCAGCAGCCACAAAGCTAGCGGGCCCCGACGAGAGCAGTTCTTC. Translating it yields CASSHKASGPRREQFF.

This CDR3 reads CASRQTGGVGYTF. The CDR3 nucleotides read TGTGCCAGCAGGCAGACAGGGGGAGTCGGCTACACCTTC. The V gene is TRBV6-6, the J gene TRBJ1-2; TRBD1 aligns across 9 bases. Germline-derived CDR1 and CDR2 are MNHNY and SVGAGI (reference sequence). The CDR3 has 13 residues. J was trimmed by 8 bases and V by 6 bases; bases with no gene match: 7.

This clonotype was seen at least ten times. V usage is TRBV27 and J usage is TRBJ1-2; D gene ambiguous. This CDR3 is 16 amino acids long. Trimming stripped 5 bases from V and 4 bases from J, with 20 bases between. The germline V gene has CDR1 MNHEY and CDR2 SMNVEV (reference sequence). The chain's CDR3 is CASSPYSDEAFYGYTF. The CDR3 nucleotides read TGTGCCAGCAGTCCCTATTCAGACGAGGCATTCTATGGCTACACCTTC.

This clonotype showed up just a few times. The V and J genes are TRBV28 and TRBJ2-2; D gene uncertain. Germline V gene data show CDR1 as MDHEN and CDR2 as SYDVKM. There are 17 residues in the CDR3. V shed 3 bases and J shed 0 bases, with 14 bases lying between them. CDR3 sequence reads: CASSLAALASNTGELFF. The CDR3 DNA follows: TGTGCCAGCAGTTTGGCGGCCTTAGCCTCGAACACCGGGGAGCTGTTTTTT.

This clonotype was picked up many times. The chain links TRBV5-4 to TRBJ2-2; D perhaps matches TRBD2 (5 bases). The CDR3 is 16 residues long. Germline CDR1 is SGHNT and CDR2 is YYREEE (reference sequence). Trimming took 6 bases from V and 3 from J, leaving 18 bases between them. The CDR3 DNA reads as TGTGCCAGCACACCCGGAGGTGCGGTGGACACCGGGGAGCTGTTTTTT. Translating it yields CASTPGGAVDTGELFF. The full variable domain, rest sourced from reference TRBV5-4 and TRBJ2-2, is ETGVTQSPTHLIKTRGQQVTLRCSSQSGHNTVSWYQQALGQGPQFIFQYYREEENGRGNFPPRFSGLQFPNYSSELNVNALELDDSALYLCASTPGGAVDTGELFFGEGSRLTVL.

This clonotype occurred many times. This chain uses TRBV29-1 with TRBJ1-2, with D possibly being TRBD1 (5 bases). V was shortened by 7 bases and J by 0 bases, with 15 bases between the two germline ends. The CDR3 loop spans 14 amino acids. CDR1 is SQVTM and CDR2 is ANQGSEA in the germline V gene. The CDR3 coding sequence is TGCAGCGCTACGATTGGGGGGGCTAACTATGGCTACACCTTC. Its protein product is CSATIGGANYGYTF.

This clonotype was observed a handful of times. The CDR3: CASSELTGSHDPGELFF. The DNA of the CDR3 is TGTGCCAGCAGTGAGTTAACCGGGAGCCACGACCCCGGGGAGCTGTTTTTT. The genes are TRBV6-1 and TRBJ2-2, with D possibly being TRBD2 (6 bases). From germline, CDR1 is MNHNS and CDR2 SASEGT. V was clipped by 3 bases and J by 6 bases, with 20 bases between them. The CDR3 is made up of 17 amino acids.

The sample holds many counts of this clonotype. J is TRBJ1-2 and V is TRBV12-3 or TRBV12-4; D gene unclear. V lost 6 bases and J 5 bases, leaving 16 bases between the germline ends. This CDR3 is built from 14 residues. CDR3 region: CASRISDGLYGYTF. As DNA, the CDR3 is TGTGCCAGCAGGATATCGGACGGTCTATATGGCTACACCTTC.

The chain combines TRBV20-1 with TRBJ2-1; 12 positions agree with TRBD2. The V segment lost 6 bases and the J segment 7 bases; nucleotides outside the gene matches: 7. Germline-derived CDR1 and CDR2 are DFQATT and SNEGSKA (reference sequence). The CDR3 length is 14 residues. CDR3: CSAQKTSGSNEQFF. The CDR3 nucleotides are TGCAGTGCGCAGAAGACTAGCGGGAGTAATGAGCAGTTCTTC.

This clonotype came up a few times. CDR3 coding DNA: TGCAGTGCTCGAAAATCAAATCAGCCCCAGCATTTT. Its translation is CSARKSNQPQHF. The chain recombines TRBV20-1 with TRBJ1-5; the D is unclear. CDR3 length: 12 residues. V shed 5 bases and J shed 4 bases, with 9 bases lying between them. From germline, CDR1 is DFQATT and CDR2 SNEGSKA (reference sequence).

The J gene is TRBJ2-5, the V gene TRBV19, with TRBD1 matching over 7 bases. The trim removed 5 bases at V and 6 bases at J, leaving 6 bases unmatched. This CDR3 spans 13 amino acids. From germline, CDR1 is LNHDA and CDR2 SQIVND (reference sequence). The DNA of the CDR3 is TGTGCCAGTAGTCTACAGGGGTTGCAGACCCAGTACTTC. It specifies CASSLQGLQTQYF. Together with reference TRBV19 and TRBJ2-5, the CDR3 gives the full variable domain: DGGITQSPKYLFRKEGQNVTLSCEQNLNHDAMYWYRQDPGQGLRLIYYSQIVNDFQKGDIAEGYSVSREKKESFPLTVTSAQKNPTAFYLCASSLQGLQTQYFGPGTRLLVL.

The chain has TRBV5-1 and TRBJ1-5; maybe TRBD1 (6 bases). The CDR3 runs 15 residues. Germline CDR1 SGHRS, CDR2 YFSETQ. V lost 5 bases and J lost 6, with 18 bases in between. The CDR3 protein is CASSAEGGGSQPQHF. The CDR3 DNA follows: TGCGCCAGCAGTGCGGAGGGGGGGGGAAGTCAGCCCCAGCATTTT.

This clonotype was recorded a few times. The genes are TRBV12-3 or TRBV12-4 and TRBJ1-5; unclear D gene. V dropped 10 bases and J dropped 4 bases, with 23 bases sitting between them. The CDR3 extends over 16 amino acids. The CDR3 is CAISLLGIIGNQPQHF. DNA for the CDR3: TGTGCCATCAGCCTCTTAGGGATTATAGGGAATCAGCCCCAGCATTTT.

V is TRBV30 and J is TRBJ1-3, with D tentatively TRBD1 (6 bases). The germline V and J ends were trimmed by 3 bases and 0 bases, with 18 bases remaining between them. CDR1 and CDR2 from the germline V gene are GTSNPN and SVGIG (reference sequence). The CDR3 is made up of 17 amino acids. The CDR3 bases are TGTGCCTGGAGCAGGGCGGGACACCTTTCCTCTGGAAACACCATATATTTT. Encoded protein: CAWSRAGHLSSGNTIYF.